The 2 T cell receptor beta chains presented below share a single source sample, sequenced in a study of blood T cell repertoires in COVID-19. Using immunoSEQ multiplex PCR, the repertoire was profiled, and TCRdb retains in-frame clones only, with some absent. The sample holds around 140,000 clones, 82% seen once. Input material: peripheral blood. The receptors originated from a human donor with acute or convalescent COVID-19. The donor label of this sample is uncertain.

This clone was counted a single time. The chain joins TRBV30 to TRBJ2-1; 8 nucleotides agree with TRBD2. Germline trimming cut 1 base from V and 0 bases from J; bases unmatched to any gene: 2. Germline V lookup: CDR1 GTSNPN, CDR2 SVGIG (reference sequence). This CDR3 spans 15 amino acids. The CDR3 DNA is TGTGCCTGGAGTGGCGGGACTAGCTCCTACAATGAGCAGTTCTTC. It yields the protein CAWSGGTSSYNEQFF.

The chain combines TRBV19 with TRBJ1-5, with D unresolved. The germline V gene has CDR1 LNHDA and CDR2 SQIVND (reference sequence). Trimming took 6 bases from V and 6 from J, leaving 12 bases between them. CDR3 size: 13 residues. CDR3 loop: CASRPRSLQPQHF. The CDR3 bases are TGTGCCAGTAGACCTCGGAGTCTTCAGCCCCAGCATTTT.